The subject of this entry is one T cell receptor beta chain. Its antigen is currently unknown. The sample carries other DNA sequences with the same CDR3. Germline-derived CDR1 and CDR2 are SGHTS and YDEGEE. V dropped 7 bases and J dropped 7 bases, with 21 bases sitting between them. The CDR3 loop spans 15 amino acids. PCR primers comprised 60 Vbeta and 13 Jbeta primers. TCRdb keeps only in-frame clones here, not all; method: immunoSEQ multiplex PCR. The data show roughly 190,000 clones, around 84% seen once. These data belong to a study of cytomegalovirus exposure and HLA in healthy donors. Broader study findings: With high specificity and sensitivity, the classifier reportedly diagnosed cytomegalovirus status. Later, TCR association rates were found to vary by HLA locus, highest for DRB1 and lowest for HLA-C.

The sample consisted of PBMCs. The sequence was obtained from a woman aged 45-60 years in good health and CMV-seropositive. The chain joins TRBV5-8 to TRBJ2-1; D is perhaps TRBD2 (5 bases). CDR3 nucleotides: TGTGCCAGCTCTAGCCCTGGGCAGGCTGGGAATGAGCAGTTCTTC. Protein sequence: CASSSPGQAGNEQFF.